This T cell receptor beta chain was sequenced in a study of molecular identifiers for immune sequencing clone quantification. Naive CD8 T cells were sorted as CD8+CD4-CCR7+CD45RA+. Via MiXCR, TCRdb re-called the PCR reads, giving one row per CDR3 protein. The table shows around 480,000 distinct CDR3 sequences, with around 21% occurring only once. The CDR3 contains 15 residues. CDR1 is SGHDT, CDR2 YYEEEE, per germline. Trimming at V came to 4 bases and at J to 5 bases, leaving 7 bases not matched to a gene. The J gene is TRBJ2-1, the V gene TRBV5-6; 9 nucleotides line up with TRBD1. The sequencing sample was made of naive CD8+ T cells from blood, with Jurkat cell RNA spiked in. Indicated subset: FACS-sorted CD8+CD4-CCR7+CD45RA+ naive T cells. This clonotype was sampled from a human donor in good health. Some libraries in this study had Jurkat cell RNA spiked in. This CDR3 reads CASSQPDRGDNEQFF. In nucleotides, the CDR3 is TGTGCCAGCAGCCAGCCGGACAGGGGAGACAATGAGCAGTTCTTC.